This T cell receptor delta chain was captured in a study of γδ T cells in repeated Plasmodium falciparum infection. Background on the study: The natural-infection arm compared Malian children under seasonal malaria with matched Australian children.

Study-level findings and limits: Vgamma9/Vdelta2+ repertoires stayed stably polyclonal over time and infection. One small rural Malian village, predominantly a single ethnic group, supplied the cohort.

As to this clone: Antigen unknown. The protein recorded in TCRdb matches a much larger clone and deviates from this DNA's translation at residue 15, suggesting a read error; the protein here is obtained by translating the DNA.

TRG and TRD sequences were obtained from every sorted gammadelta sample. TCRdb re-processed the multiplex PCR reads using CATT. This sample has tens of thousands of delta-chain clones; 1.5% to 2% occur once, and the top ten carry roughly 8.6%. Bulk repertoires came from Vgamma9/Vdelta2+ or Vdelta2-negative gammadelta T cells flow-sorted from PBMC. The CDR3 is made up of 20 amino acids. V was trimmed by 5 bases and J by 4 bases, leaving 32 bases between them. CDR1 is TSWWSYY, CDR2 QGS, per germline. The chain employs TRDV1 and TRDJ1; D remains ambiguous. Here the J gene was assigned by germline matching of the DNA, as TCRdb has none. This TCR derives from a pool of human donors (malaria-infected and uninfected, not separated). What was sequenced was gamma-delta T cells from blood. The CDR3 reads CALGSRPRKINTRSRDKLIF. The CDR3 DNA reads TGTGCTCTTGGGTCCCGGCCCCGCAAAATCAACACTCGATCCCGCGATAAACTCATCTTT.